These 13 T cell receptor beta chains were all obtained from the same sample, sequenced in a study of blood T cell repertoires in COVID-19. Some clones are missing from TCRdb's copy, which holds only in-frame ones; the method was immunoSEQ multiplex PCR. The profile shows 110,000 to 150,000 clones, 75% to 90% of them singletons. Sequenced input: peripheral blood. These receptors were taken from a man between 60 and 75 years old with active or convalescent COVID-19.

J is TRBJ1-1 and V is TRBV4-3, with D tentatively TRBD1 (6 bases). Between the trimmed V and J ends, which lost 1 base and 1 base, there was a span of 10 bases. Looked up from germline, CDR1 is LGHNA and CDR2 is YSLEER. The CDR3 spans 15 residues. This CDR3 is CASSQAPRGNTEAFF. CDR3 nucleotides: TGCGCCAGCAGCCAAGCACCCAGGGGGAACACTGAAGCTTTCTTT.

The CDR3 here is CAISESRNTIYF. The CDR3 nucleotides are TGTGCCATCAGTGAGTCTAGAAACACCATATATTTT. The chain employs TRBV10-3 and TRBJ1-3; D not certain. The V end was cut by 0 bases, the J end by 5 bases, with 2 bases between. The germline V gene has CDR1 ENHRY and CDR2 SYGVKD. The CDR3 contains 12 residues.

This chain connects TRBV28 to TRBJ1-5; possibly TRBD1 for D (5 bases). The CDR3 consists of 14 residues. Germline CDR1 is MDHEN and CDR2 is SYDVKM. Trimming took 8 bases from V and 7 from J, leaving 18 bases between them. In nucleotides, the CDR3 is TGTGCCAGCGGCGCGGGACGACCGGAACAGCCCCAGCATTTT. Translated: CASGAGRPEQPQHF.

In DNA form, the CDR3 reads TGTGCCTGGGACGGAGGAGGAGGAGATCAGCCCCAGCATTTT. Protein sequence: CAWDGGGGDQPQHF. The V and J genes are TRBV30 and TRBJ1-5; no reliable D call. Germline V CDR1 and CDR2: GTSNPN, SVGIG (reference sequence). Trimming stripped 5 bases from V and 5 bases from J, with 16 bases between. The CDR3 loop spans 14 amino acids.

This chain joins TRBV30 and TRBJ2-3; D may be TRBD2 (6 bases). CDR1 and CDR2 from the germline V gene are GTSNPN and SVGIG (reference sequence). The V end lost 5 bases, the J end lost 4 bases, and 13 bases lay between the germline ends. The CDR3 totals 13 residues. The chain's CDR3 is CAWVWGGADTQYF. In DNA form, the CDR3 reads TGTGCCTGGGTTTGGGGAGGAGCAGATACGCAGTATTTT. The full variable domain, with the rest looked up from reference TRBV30 and TRBJ2-3, is SQTIHQWPATLVQPVGSPLSLECTVEGTSNPNLYWYRQAAGRGLQLLFYSVGIGQISSEVPQNLSASRPQDRQFILSSKKLLLSDSGFYLCAWVWGGADTQYFGPGTRLTVL.

This chain links TRBV15 with TRBJ1-3; tentative D call: TRBD1 (6 bases). Per the germline V gene, CDR1 is LNHNV and CDR2 is YYDKDF (reference sequence). This CDR3 comprises 16 residues. V lost 4 bases and J lost 0, with 13 bases in between. CDR3: CATSKYPDSSGNTIYF. The CDR3 bases are TGTGCCACCAGCAAATATCCGGACAGCTCTGGAAACACCATATATTTT.

The count of this clone is one. This sequence joins TRBV28 and TRBJ2-1; D perhaps matches TRBD2 (6 bases). CDR3 length: 14 residues. V shed 5 bases and J shed 4 bases, with 12 bases lying between them. Germline values: CDR1 MDHEN, CDR2 SYDVKM. The CDR3 nucleotides read TGTGCCAGCAGTAACCTGGGACTTTACAATGAGCAGTTCTTC. As protein: CASSNLGLYNEQFF.

Concerning this clone: The sample carries other DNA sequences with the same CDR3. The chain uses TRBV28 and TRBJ1-5, with D uncertain. V was clipped by 2 bases and J by 3 bases, with 5 bases between them. The CDR3 spans 13 residues. CDR1 MDHEN and CDR2 SYDVKM come from the germline V gene. This CDR3 is CASSLTVNQPQHF. CDR3 bases: TGTGCCAGCAGTTTAACGGTCAATCAGCCCCAGCATTTT.

This chain uses TRBV19 with TRBJ1-3; D possibly corresponds to TRBD1 (5 bases). Germline CDR1 and CDR2: LNHDA and SQIVND (reference sequence). Between the trimmed V and J ends, which lost 6 bases and 3 bases, there was a span of 12 bases. CDR3 length: 14 residues. The DNA for the CDR3 is TGTGCCAGTAGCCCAGACAGCAGTGGAAACACCATATATTTT. Translation: CASSPDSSGNTIYF.

The CDR3: CASSLGQYHEKLFF. CDR3 DNA sequence: TGTGCCAGCAGTTTGGGACAGTACCATGAAAAACTGTTTTTT. This sequence joins TRBV28 and TRBJ1-4; 7 nucleotides match TRBD1. The CDR3 is 14 residues long. CDR1 MDHEN and CDR2 SYDVKM come from the germline V gene. The junction had 4 bases not matched to a gene; V was cut back by 3 bases and J by 6 bases.

The gene calls are TRBV9 and TRBJ2-1; 14 positions match TRBD2. CDR3 length: 21 amino acids. V shed 3 bases, J shed 0 bases, and the junction held 14 bases outside the gene matches. Germline lookup yields CDR1 SGDLS and CDR2 YYNGEE. The CDR3: CASSGFGTSGGPTSSYNEQFF. The CDR3 region has the DNA TGTGCCAGCAGCGGATTCGGGACTAGCGGGGGCCCCACGAGCTCCTACAATGAGCAGTTCTTC.

J is TRBJ2-5 and V is TRBV16; a weak D match, TRBD2 (6 bases). The V gene's germline CDR1 is KGHSY and CDR2 FQNENV. The CDR3 has 17 residues. Trimming stripped 4 bases from V and 1 base from J, with 19 bases between. The CDR3 reads CASSPLAGYNFQETQYF. CDR3 DNA: TGTGCCAGCAGCCCGCTGGCGGGATACAACTTCCAAGAGACCCAGTACTTC.

This sequence joins TRBV5-8 and TRBJ1-5; D may be TRBD1 (5 bases). This CDR3 region has 14 residues. The V end was cut by 4 bases, the J end by 4 bases, with 12 bases between. CDR1 SGHTS and CDR2 YDEGEE come from the germline V gene. CDR3 sequence reads: CASSPEGLNQPQHF. DNA for the CDR3: TGTGCCAGCAGCCCGGAGGGGCTAAATCAGCCCCAGCATTTT.